This T cell receptor beta chain was recovered during a study of graft-versus-host responses after intestinal transplantation. Study-level findings and limits: Recipient marrow contained GvH clones, some of which appeared first in ileum or blood.

V dropped 0 bases and J dropped 5 bases, with 11 bases sitting between them. Germline V gene data show CDR1 as SGHRS and CDR2 as YFSETQ. This CDR3 has 14 residues. Using immunoSEQ multiplex PCR, the repertoire was profiled, and TCRdb retains in-frame clones only, with some absent. The table shows 11,000 to 15,000 clones, with 30% to 35% occurring only once. Co-plating was performed using 200,000 CFSE-labeled responder cells and 200,000 irradiated, violet-dye-labeled stimulator cells. V and J are TRBV5-1 and TRBJ1-1; unclear D gene. The material was alloreactive CD4+ T cells from a mixed lymphocyte reaction culture, obtained before intestinal transplant. Subset indicated: CFSE-low proliferating T cells sorted from roughly six-day pre-transplant mixed lymphocyte reaction (GvH or HvG direction). The TCR was taken from a human patient who received an intestinal transplant. CDR3 residues: CASSLVAGSTEAFF. The DNA for the CDR3 is TGCGCCAGCAGCTTGGTAGCAGGATCGACTGAAGCTTTCTTT.